The rows below give T cell receptor beta chains drawn from one sample of a study of cytotoxic CD8 clonotypes in ibrutinib-treated CLL. Some clones are missing from TCRdb's copy, which holds only in-frame ones; the method was immunoSEQ multiplex PCR. Altogether 3,500 to 4,500 clones are present, 83% being singletons, with the ten largest covering 21%. Source: PBMCs, taken before ibrutinib treatment. The receptors were sampled from a human donor with chronic lymphocytic leukemia. Both conserved end residues are part of each CDR3. D genes are given only for firm matches. Clone size is shown for a subset of rows, as once, few, many or a class of expanded clone.

clone size,V gene,D gene,J gene,CDR3 DNA,CDR3 protein
-,TRBV14,TRBD1,TRBJ1-2,TGTGCCAGCAGCCAAGGGGCAGGGGGTGGCTACACCTTC,CASSQGAGGGYTF
hyperexpanded,TRBV6-1,-,TRBJ1-5,TGTGCCAGCAGTGAAGCGCCAGGGCAAAATCAGCCCCAGCATTTT,CASSEAPGQNQPQHF
-,TRBV6-5,TRBD1,TRBJ2-7,TGTGCCAGCAGTCGGAACCGGGACAGCTACGAGCAGTACTTC,CASSRNRDSYEQYF
once,TRBV6-1,-,TRBJ2-1,TGTGCCAGCTTATTTGCGGGAAACAATGAGCAGTTCTTC,CASLFAGNNEQFF
-,TRBV11-2,TRBD2,TRBJ2-3,TGTGCCAGCAGCTCCAGGACACTAGCGGGAACTACAGATACGCAGTATTTT,CASSSRTLAGTTDTQYF
-,TRBV28,-,TRBJ2-1,TGTGCCAGCAAAGAAAGGGGGGATGAGCAGTTCTTC,CASKERGDEQFF
-,TRBV11-2,-,TRBJ2-7,TGTGCCAGCAGCTTATTTGACGAGCAGTACTTC,CASSLFDEQYF
few,TRBV9,TRBD1,TRBJ1-3,TGTGCCAGCAGCGTAGAACAGGGGGAAAGCACCATATATTTT,CASSVEQGESTIYF
-,TRBV10-3,TRBD2,TRBJ2-5,TGTGCCATTCGGACTAGTACAGAGACCCAGTACTTC,CAIRTSTETQYF
-,TRBV30,TRBD1,TRBJ2-7,TGTGCCTGGAGTACGGGACAGGGGTACGAGCAGTACTTC,CAWSTGQGYEQYF
-,TRBV19,TRBD1,TRBJ2-1,TGTGCCAGTAGTTGGGGCCCCCCTGGGGGGACAGGGCTCAATGAGCAGTTCTTC,CASSWGPPGGTGLNEQFF
-,TRBV19,-,TRBJ1-5,TGTGCCAGTAGTATCAACAGCGGGAATCTTCCCCAGCATTTT,CASSINSGNLPQHF
-,TRBV21-1,-,TRBJ1-1,TGTGCCAGCAGCAAATCGGAGAAATTGAGCACTGAAGCTTTCTTT,CASSKSEKLSTEAFF
-,TRBV5-1,-,TRBJ2-7,TGCGCCAGCAGCTTGGCCAATCAAGGGGCCTACGAGCAGTACTTC,CASSLANQGAYEQYF
few,TRBV7-8,TRBD2,TRBJ2-7,TGTGCCAGCAGCAAAGCGGGAGGGCCCGACGAGCAGTACTTC,CASSKAGGPDEQYF
-,TRBV4-1,-,TRBJ1-1,TGCGCCAGCAGCCAAGGAGGGGCCCTCGACCCCTTGCTTAACACTGAAGCTTTCTTT,CASSQGGALDPLLNTEAFF
once,TRBV9,-,TRBJ2-1,TGTGCCAGCAGCGTAAGGCGGGGTGAGCAGTTCTTC,CASSVRRGEQFF
-,TRBV7-2,-,TRBJ2-3,TGTGCCAGCAGCTTAGGGGTTGACATCACAGATACGCAGTATTTT,CASSLGVDITDTQYF
-,TRBV28,-,TRBJ1-1,TGTGCCAGCCCCCTTGTTATCCGGCCGCGCCTGGACGCTGAAGCTTTCTTT,CASPLVIRPRLDAEAFF
-,TRBV5-1,-,TRBJ2-3,TGCGCCAGCAGCTTGGGAGACAACACAGATACGCAGTATTTT,CASSLGDNTDTQYF
once,TRBV9,-,TRBJ1-5,TGTGCCAGCAGCGTAGGTGGAGGGGGAAATTATCAGCCCCAGCATTTT,CASSVGGGGNYQPQHF
-,TRBV7-8,TRBD2,TRBJ2-1,TGTGCCAGCAGCTTAGGAATCGGAGTAGGTCGACTAGCGGGAGTCAATGAGCAGTTCTTC,CASSLGIGVGRLAGVNEQFF
-,TRBV7-2,TRBD1,TRBJ2-7,TGTGCCAGCAGCTCGGGACAGGGAGGGAACGAGCAGTACTTC,CASSSGQGGNEQYF
-,TRBV28,TRBD2,TRBJ2-2,TGTGCCAGCTCTCCGGGGGAGCGGGAGTTAGCCGGGGAGCTGTTTTTT,CASSPGERELAGELFF
-,TRBV18,TRBD1,TRBJ2-5,TGTGCCAGCTCACCACTGTCAGGGGGCGGGCAAGAGACCCAGTACTTC,CASSPLSGGGQETQYF
-,TRBV5-1,TRBD2,TRBJ2-3,TGCGCCAGCAGCATGTCGCCCCGGACTAGCGGGAGTAGGGCAGATACGCAGTATTTT,CASSMSPRTSGSRADTQYF
-,TRBV21-1,-,TRBJ2-5,TGTGCCAGCAGCAACACCCTGATTCTCCCACAAGAGACCCAGTACTTC,CASSNTLILPQETQYF
-,TRBV5-1,-,TRBJ2-5,TGCGCCAGCAGAGGGGCAGGGGTGGAGACCCAGTACTTC,CASRGAGVETQYF
once,TRBV2,TRBD2,TRBJ2-2,TGTGCCAGCAGTCCTAGCGGGAGAGGAACCGGGGAGCTGTTTTTT,CASSPSGRGTGELFF
-,TRBV19,-,TRBJ1-1,TGTGCCAGTAGTATAGTAAAGGGGCTGACTGAAGCTTTCTTT,CASSIVKGLTEAFF
-,TRBV6-1,-,TRBJ1-1,TGTGCCAGCAGTGAAACGGGCCGGGCTGAAGCTTTCTTT,CASSETGRAEAFF
medium-sized,TRBV7-8,-,TRBJ1-2,TGTGCCAGCAGCTTAGAGGCGCGGGGGGGGACGGATCTTCCCTATGGCTACACCTTC,CASSLEARGGTDLPYGYTF
once,TRBV28,TRBD1,TRBJ2-7,TGTGCCAGCAGTCAAACAGGGGTTCGGTCCTACGAGCAGTACTTC,CASSQTGVRSYEQYF
-,TRBV6-1,-,TRBJ2-1,TGTGCCAGCTCTTGGGAGATGAGTTCCTACAATGAGCAGTTCTTC,CASSWEMSSYNEQFF
-,TRBV28,-,TRBJ2-5,TGTGCCAGCAGTTCAGGGGGCGGGGGTCAAGAGACCCAGTACTTC,CASSSGGGGQETQYF
-,TRBV5-1,TRBD1,TRBJ2-6,TGCGCCAGCAGGCCTGGACAGGGCCTCGCTGGGGCCAACGTCCTGACTTTC,CASRPGQGLAGANVLTF
-,TRBV4-2,-,TRBJ2-5,TGTGCCAGCAGCCAAGATCAGGGAGAGGGAGAGACCCAGTACTTC,CASSQDQGEGETQYF
-,TRBV14,-,TRBJ1-4,TGTGCCAGCAGCCAAGGGACAGCAACTAATGAAAAACTGTTTTTT,CASSQGTATNEKLFF
-,TRBV28,-,TRBJ1-1,TGTGCCAGCAGTTTAGGGGGGCAGGTGGGCACTGAAGCTTTCTTT,CASSLGGQVGTEAFF
-,TRBV21-1,-,TRBJ2-7,TGTGCCAGCAGCAAAGATTGGTGGACCGGCGGACTAGCGGAATACGAGCAGTACTTC,CASSKDWWTGGLAEYEQYF
-,TRBV30,TRBD2,TRBJ2-1,TGTGACATGATAAACTTTCAGCGACTAGCGGGAGCCAGCCATGAGCAGTTCTTC,CDMINFQRLAGASHEQFF
-,TRBV19,TRBD2,TRBJ2-5,TGTGCCAGTAGCTACGGGACTAGCGGAGACTCCGAGACCCAGTACTTC,CASSYGTSGDSETQYF
-,TRBV19,-,TRBJ2-5,TGTGCCAGTAGTATAGGACTCGGGGAGACCCAGTACTTC,CASSIGLGETQYF
few,TRBV10-2,-,TRBJ1-5,TGCGCCAGCACTGGGACGAACAATCAGCCCCAGCATTTT,CASTGTNNQPQHF
once,TRBV2,-,TRBJ2-7,TGTGCCAGCAGTGGACTCCCTTCCTACGAGCAGTACTTC,CASSGLPSYEQYF